This T cell receptor beta chain was captured by sequencing in a study of cytomegalovirus exposure and HLA in healthy donors. In the case of this clone: What it binds is unknown.

The CDR3 is made up of 10 amino acids. The germline V and J ends were trimmed by 2 bases and 11 bases, with 9 bases remaining between them. The germline CDR1 and CDR2 sequences are SQVTM and ANQGSEA. Study-wide findings and caveats: Common viral pathogens seemed to be connected with several of the most significant clusters, according to a later analysis. Reported results showed that the classifier diagnosed cytomegalovirus status with high specificity and sensitivity. A reported reduction in N-insertions relative to the approximately 600-donor mean was seen in an Asian-associated ancestry cluster in a later analysis.

It was with 60 Vbeta and 13 Jbeta primers that the PCR ran. TCRdb keeps only in-frame clones here, not all; method: immunoSEQ multiplex PCR. Among about 120,000 clones listed, roughly 76% were seen once. Sequences were obtained from PBMCs. The receptor was isolated from a man aged 50 or older in good health and CMV-seropositive. The chain couples TRBV29-1 to TRBJ1-1; D gene ambiguous. CDR3 sequence reads: CSVESWRAFF. Here the CDR3 DNA reads TGCAGCGTTGAATCCTGGAGGGCTTTCTTT. Supplemented by reference TRBV29-1 and TRBJ1-1, the full variable domain reads SAVISQKPSRDICQRGTSLTIQCQVDSQVTMMFWYRQQPGQSLTLIATANQGSEATYESGFVIDKFPISRPNLTFSTLTVSNMSPEDSSIYLCSVESWRAFFGQGTRLTVV.